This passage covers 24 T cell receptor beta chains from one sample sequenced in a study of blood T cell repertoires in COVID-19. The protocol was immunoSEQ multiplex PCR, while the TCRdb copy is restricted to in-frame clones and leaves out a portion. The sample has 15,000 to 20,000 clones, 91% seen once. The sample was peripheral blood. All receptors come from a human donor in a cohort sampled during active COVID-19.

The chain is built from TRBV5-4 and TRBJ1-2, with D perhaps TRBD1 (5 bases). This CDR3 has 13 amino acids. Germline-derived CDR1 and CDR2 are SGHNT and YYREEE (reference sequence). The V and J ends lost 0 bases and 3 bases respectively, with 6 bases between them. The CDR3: CASSLVRDYGYTF. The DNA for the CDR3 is TGTGCCAGCAGCTTGGTCAGGGACTATGGCTACACCTTC.

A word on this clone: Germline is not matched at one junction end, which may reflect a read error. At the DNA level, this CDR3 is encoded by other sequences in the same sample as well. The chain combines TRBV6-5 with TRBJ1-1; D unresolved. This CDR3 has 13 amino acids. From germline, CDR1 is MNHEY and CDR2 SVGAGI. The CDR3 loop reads CASSIGFLTEAFF. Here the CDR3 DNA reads TGCGCCAGCAGTATCGGGTTTTTGACTGAAGCTTTCTTT.

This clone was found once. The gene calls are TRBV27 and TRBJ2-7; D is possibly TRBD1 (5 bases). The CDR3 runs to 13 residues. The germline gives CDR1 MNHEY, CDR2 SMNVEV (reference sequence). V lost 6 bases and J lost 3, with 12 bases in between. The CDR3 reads CASSRDPLYEQYF. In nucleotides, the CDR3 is TGTGCCAGCAGCAGGGATCCCCTCTACGAGCAGTACTTC.

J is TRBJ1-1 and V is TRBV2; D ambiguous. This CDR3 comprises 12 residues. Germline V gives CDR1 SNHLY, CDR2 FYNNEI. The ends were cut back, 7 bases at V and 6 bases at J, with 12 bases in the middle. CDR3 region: CASIVGAAEAFF. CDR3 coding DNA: TGTGCCAGCATCGTGGGCGCCGCTGAAGCTTTCTTT.

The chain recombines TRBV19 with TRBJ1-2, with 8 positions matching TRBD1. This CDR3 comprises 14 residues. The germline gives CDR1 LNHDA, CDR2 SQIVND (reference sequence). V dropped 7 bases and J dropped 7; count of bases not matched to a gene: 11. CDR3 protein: CASIQDREAGGYTF. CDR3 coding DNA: TGTGCCAGTATACAGGACAGGGAAGCAGGTGGCTACACCTTC.

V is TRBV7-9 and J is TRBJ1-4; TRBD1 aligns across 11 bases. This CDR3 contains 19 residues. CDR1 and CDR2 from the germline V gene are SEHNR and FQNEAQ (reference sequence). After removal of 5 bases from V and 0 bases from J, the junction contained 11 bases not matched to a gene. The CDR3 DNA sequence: TGTGCCAGCAGCGCAGGATGGGACAGGGGGTGGGCAACTAATGAAAAACTGTTTTTT. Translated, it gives CASSAGWDRGWATNEKLFF.

As DNA, the CDR3 is TGTGCCAGCAGCTTAGGGAACGGGGAGCAGTTCTTC. Its translation is CASSLGNGEQFF. The chain uses TRBV11-2 and TRBJ2-1; no clear D. The CDR3 totals 12 residues. V dropped 1 base and J dropped 10 bases, with 8 bases sitting between them. Germline loops: CDR1 SGHAT, CDR2 FQNNGV.

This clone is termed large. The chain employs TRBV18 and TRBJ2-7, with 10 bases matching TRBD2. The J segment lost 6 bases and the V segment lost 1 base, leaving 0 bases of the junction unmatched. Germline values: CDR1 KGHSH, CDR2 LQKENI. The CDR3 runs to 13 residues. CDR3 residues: CASSPLAGGEQYF. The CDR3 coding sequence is TGTGCCAGCTCACCACTAGCGGGAGGCGAGCAGTACTTC.

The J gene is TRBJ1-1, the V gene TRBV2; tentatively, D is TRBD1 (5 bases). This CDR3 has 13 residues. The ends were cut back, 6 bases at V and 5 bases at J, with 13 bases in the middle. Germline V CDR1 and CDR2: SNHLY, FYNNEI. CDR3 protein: CASRAQGGTEAFF. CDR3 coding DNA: TGTGCCAGCAGAGCGCAGGGTGGTACTGAAGCTTTCTTT. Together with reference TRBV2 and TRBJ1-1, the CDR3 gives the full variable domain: EPEVTQTPSHQVTQMGQEVILRCVPISNHLYFYWYRQILGQKVEFLVSFYNNEISEKSEIFDDQFSVERPDGSNFTLKIRSTKLEDSAMYFCASRAQGGTEAFFGQGTRLTVV.

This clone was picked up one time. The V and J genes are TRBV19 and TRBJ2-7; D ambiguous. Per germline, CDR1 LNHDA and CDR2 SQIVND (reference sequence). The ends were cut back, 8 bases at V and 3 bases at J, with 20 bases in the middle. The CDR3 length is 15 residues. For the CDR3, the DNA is TGTGCCAGTCTACTCCCCCTCGGAGCCTTCTACGAGCAGTACTTC. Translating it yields CASLLPLGAFYEQYF.

The CDR3 sequence is CASSETSGGHSYEQYF. The CDR3 coding sequence is TGTGCCAGCAGCGAGACTAGCGGGGGCCACTCCTACGAGCAGTACTTC. V gene TRBV9 combines with J gene TRBJ2-7, with TRBD2 matching over 12 bases. CDR3 length equals 16 residues. Germline V CDR1 and CDR2: SGDLS, YYNGEE. V lost 3 bases, J lost 0 bases, and 4 bases stayed unmatched.

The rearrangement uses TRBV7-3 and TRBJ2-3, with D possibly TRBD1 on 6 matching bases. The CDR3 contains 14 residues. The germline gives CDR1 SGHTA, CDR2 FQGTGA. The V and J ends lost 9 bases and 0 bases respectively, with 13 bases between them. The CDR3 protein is CASSTGSSTDTQYF. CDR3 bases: TGTGCCAGTTCAACAGGGTCTAGCACAGATACGCAGTATTTT.

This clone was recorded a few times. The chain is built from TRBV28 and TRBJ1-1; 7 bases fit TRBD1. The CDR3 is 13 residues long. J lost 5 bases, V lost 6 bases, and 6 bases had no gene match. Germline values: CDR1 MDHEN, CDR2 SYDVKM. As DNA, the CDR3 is TGTGCCAGCAGATCTACAGGGGTGACTGAAGCTTTCTTT. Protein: CASRSTGVTEAFF.

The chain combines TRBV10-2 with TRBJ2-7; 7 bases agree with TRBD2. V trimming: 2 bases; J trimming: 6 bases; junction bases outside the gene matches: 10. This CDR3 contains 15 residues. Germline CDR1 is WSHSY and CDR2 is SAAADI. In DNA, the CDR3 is TGCGCCAGCAGTGAGAAGGGGACTACCTCTTTCGAGCAGTACTTC. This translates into CASSEKGTTSFEQYF.

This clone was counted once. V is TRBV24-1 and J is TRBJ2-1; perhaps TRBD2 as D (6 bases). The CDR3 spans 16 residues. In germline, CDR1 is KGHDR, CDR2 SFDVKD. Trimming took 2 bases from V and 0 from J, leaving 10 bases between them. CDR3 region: CATSDSGVSSYNEQFF. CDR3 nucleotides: TGTGCCACCAGTGATTCGGGGGTTAGCTCCTACAATGAGCAGTTCTTC.

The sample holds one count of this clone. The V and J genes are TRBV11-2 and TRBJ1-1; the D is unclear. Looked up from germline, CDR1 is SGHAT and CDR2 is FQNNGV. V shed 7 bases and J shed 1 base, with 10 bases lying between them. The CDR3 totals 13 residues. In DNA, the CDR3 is TGTGCCAGCACCGGGTTAAAGAACACTGAAGCTTTCTTT. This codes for CASTGLKNTEAFF.

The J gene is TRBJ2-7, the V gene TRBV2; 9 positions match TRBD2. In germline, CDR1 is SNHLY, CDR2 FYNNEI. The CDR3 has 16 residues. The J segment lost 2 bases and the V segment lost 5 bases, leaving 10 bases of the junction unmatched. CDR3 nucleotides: TGTGCCAGCAGTCATATGACTAGCGGAGGGGCCTACGAGCAGTACTTC. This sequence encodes CASSHMTSGGAYEQYF.

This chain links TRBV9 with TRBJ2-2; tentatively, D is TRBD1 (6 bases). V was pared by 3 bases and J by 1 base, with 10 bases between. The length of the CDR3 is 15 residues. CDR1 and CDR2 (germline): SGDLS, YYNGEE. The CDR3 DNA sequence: TGTGCCAGCAGCGGGCAGGGGAAGAACACCGGGGAGCTGTTTTTT. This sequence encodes CASSGQGKNTGELFF.

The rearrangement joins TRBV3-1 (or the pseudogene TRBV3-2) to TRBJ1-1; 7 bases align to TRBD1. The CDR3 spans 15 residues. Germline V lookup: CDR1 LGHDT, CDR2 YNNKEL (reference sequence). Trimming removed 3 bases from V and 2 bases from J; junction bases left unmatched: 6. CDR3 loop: CASSQEGGPNTEAFF. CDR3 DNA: TGTGCCAGCAGCCAGGAAGGGGGCCCTAACACTGAAGCTTTCTTT.

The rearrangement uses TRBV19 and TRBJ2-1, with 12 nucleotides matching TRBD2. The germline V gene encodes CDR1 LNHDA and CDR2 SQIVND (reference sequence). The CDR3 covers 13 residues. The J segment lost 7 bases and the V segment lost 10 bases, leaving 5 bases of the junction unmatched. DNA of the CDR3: TGTGCCACTAGACTAGCGGGAGTTAATGAGCAGTTCTTC. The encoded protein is CATRLAGVNEQFF.

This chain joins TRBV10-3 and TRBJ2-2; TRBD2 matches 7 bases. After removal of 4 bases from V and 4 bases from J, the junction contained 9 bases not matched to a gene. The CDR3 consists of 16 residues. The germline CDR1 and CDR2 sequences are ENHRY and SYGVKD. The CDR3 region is CAISGWEGPSTGELFF. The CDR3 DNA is TGTGCCATCAGTGGCTGGGAGGGACCCTCCACCGGGGAGCTGTTTTTT.

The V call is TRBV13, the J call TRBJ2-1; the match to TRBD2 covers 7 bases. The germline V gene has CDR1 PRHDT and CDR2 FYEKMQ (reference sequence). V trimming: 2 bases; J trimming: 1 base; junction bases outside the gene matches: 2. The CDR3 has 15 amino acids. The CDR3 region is CASSLLAESYNEQFF. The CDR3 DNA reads TGTGCCAGCAGCTTACTAGCGGAGTCCTACAATGAGCAGTTCTTC.

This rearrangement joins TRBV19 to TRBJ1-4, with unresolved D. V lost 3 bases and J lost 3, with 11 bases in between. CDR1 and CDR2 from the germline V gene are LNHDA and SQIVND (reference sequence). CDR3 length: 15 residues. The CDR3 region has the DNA TGTGCCAGTAGTATTCAACCGGGTGCTAATGAAAAACTGTTTTTT. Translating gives CASSIQPGANEKLFF.

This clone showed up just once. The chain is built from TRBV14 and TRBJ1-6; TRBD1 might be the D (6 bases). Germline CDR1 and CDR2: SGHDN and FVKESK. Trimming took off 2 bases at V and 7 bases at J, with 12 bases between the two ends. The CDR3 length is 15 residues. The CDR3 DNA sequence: TGTGCCAGCAGCCAAATTGGGCAGGGGAATTCACCCCTCCACTTT. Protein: CASSQIGQGNSPLHF.